The present entry profiles one TCR beta chain with its context. Which antigen it targets is not known. No per-base quality is available; no much larger clone lies one base away. The sample is drawn from a study of blood T cells in healthy people across ages (dated by TCRdb to between 2015 and 2016). General notes on the study: Template switching captured roughly one uniquely barcoded TCR beta cDNA molecule per two T cells in model experiments. Using deep sequencing normalized with unique cDNA molecular identifiers, the study measured how TCR beta repertoire diversity changes with age. Four age groups were formed from the donors: young (average 16 years), middle-aged (approximately 40), aged (approximately 60) and long-lived (roughly 81). Donors of different ages were randomly distributed across sequencing lanes to avoid experimental bias. For two donors (one aged 18 to 30 and one aged 80 or older), the study analyzed two additional independent replicas of 1 million unique cDNA reads from the same blood draw. Broad study findings and their caveats: Because the CMV infection status of the donors was unknown, age-related changes in expanded clonotypes may potentially have been confounded. Observed TCR beta diversity correlated strongly with the percentage of naive T cells measured by flow cytometry. Observed TCR beta diversity per million T cells fell roughly linearly with age, and a significant reduction was already apparent by age around 40. Bulk unsorted PBMC profiling prevented conclusive comparison of naive and antigen-experienced compartments. The long-lived group showed more naive CD4+ T cells, fewer expanded clones and increased TCR diversity than the aged group, suggesting age selection. Estimates of total diversity based on one million sequenced T cells were considered lower bounds and underestimates.

CDR1 is given as SQVTM and CDR2 as ANQGSEA, both from the germline V gene. From its cysteine to its phenylalanine, the CDR3 spans 15 amino acids. The kept DNA is CDR3 alone, 45 bases in frame from the first base. V lost 0 bases and J lost 0 bases; the stretch between them is 9 bases long. Systemically healthy Caucasian individuals from Russia, roughly 40 in total and aged about 6 to 100 years, were included as donors. Around 9.8 milliliters of peripheral blood were collected from each donor into EDTA-treated Vacutainer tubes. Ficoll-Paque density-gradient centrifugation was used to isolate PBMCs, with at least 7 million obtained per sample. Total RNA was extracted from PBMCs with Trizol reagent, with at least 6 micrograms obtained per sample. For every donor, flow cytometry on a PBMC aliquot measured the percentage of naive CD45RAhigh/CD27high T cells. To prepare the library, 5' RACE was applied. The sample was run on an Illumina HiSeq 2500. A second 7 to 11 cycle PCR used a sample-barcoded 5' primer and a J-beta primer mix. Each TCR beta cDNA molecule received a unique molecular identifier from a template-switch 5' adaptor carrying 12 random nucleotides. Each sample yielded at least 3 million CDR3-containing paired-end reads. All of the RNA was converted into first-strand cDNA using the Mint cDNA synthesis kit, with a TRBC-specific oligonucleotide serving as the primer. After uracil-DNA glycosylase treatment, a first 18-cycle PCR used universal primers M1SS and BC2_uni_R on all cDNA. In the authors' own workflow: Normalization of each sample was performed by random selection of 1 million high-quality reads, each carrying a distinct molecular identifier. Instead of being binned into consensus sequences, reads with shared molecular identifiers were discarded. MiTCR, with a Q25 quality threshold and the strictest error-elimination algorithm, was used for CDR3 identification, clonotype clustering and error correction. A nonparametric unseen species model using Euler transformation provided a lower-bound estimate of total TCR beta diversity. TCRdb handled the public reads itself, with Q25 trimming in fastp and clone calling in MiXCR, and kept productive beta chains. Rows matching on CDR3 protein sequence are summarized as one entry with the most common DNA and genes. None of the V and J calls come from the authors' own analysis; TCRdb made them. The sample includes 1,500,000 or so distinct CDR3 sequences, with around 59% observed a single time. Of the sample, 6.5% to 8.5% is held by the ten largest clones.

The V and J segments used are TRBV29-1 and TRBJ2-4, with an unclear D gene assignment. The sequence derives from a man between 18 and 29 years old in good health. The sample was blood. In nucleotides, the sequence is TGCAGCGTTGAAGATCGTAGCCTAGCCAAAAACATTCAGTACTTC. Its translation reads: CSVEDRSLAKNIQYF.